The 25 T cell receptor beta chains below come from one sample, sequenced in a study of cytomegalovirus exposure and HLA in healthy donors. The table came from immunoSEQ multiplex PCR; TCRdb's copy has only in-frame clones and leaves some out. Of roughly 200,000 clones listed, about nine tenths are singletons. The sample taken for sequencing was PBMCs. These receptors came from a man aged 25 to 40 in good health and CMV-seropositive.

As DNA, the CDR3 is TGTGCCTGGAGTGGGGGGGCAGGGCTCCTTTCACCCCTCCACTTT. Translation gives CAWSGGAGLLSPLHF. J is TRBJ1-6 and V is TRBV30; TRBD1 is a possible D gene (6 bases). Germline V lookup: CDR1 GTSNPN, CDR2 SVGIG (reference sequence). The CDR3 length is 15 residues. V dropped 1 base and J dropped 9 bases, with 16 bases sitting between them. The full variable domain, its missing parts supplied by reference TRBV30 and TRBJ1-6, is SQTIHQWPATLVQPVGSPLSLECTVEGTSNPNLYWYRQAAGRGLQLLFYSVGIGQISSEVPQNLSASRPQDRQFILSSKKLLLSDSGFYLCAWSGGAGLLSPLHFGNGTRLTVT.

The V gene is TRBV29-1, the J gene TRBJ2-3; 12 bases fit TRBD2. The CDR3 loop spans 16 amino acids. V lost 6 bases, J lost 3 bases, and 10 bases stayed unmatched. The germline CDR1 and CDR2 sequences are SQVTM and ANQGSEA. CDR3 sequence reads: CSVRRTSGTGTDTQYF. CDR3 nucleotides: TGCAGCGTCCGTCGGACTAGCGGGACGGGTACAGATACGCAGTATTTT.

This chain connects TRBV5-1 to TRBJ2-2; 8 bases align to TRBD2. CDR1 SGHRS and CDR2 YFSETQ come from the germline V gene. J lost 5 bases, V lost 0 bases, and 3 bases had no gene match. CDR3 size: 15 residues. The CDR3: CASSLDGRGTGELFF. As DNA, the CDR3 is TGCGCCAGCAGCTTGGACGGGAGGGGTACCGGGGAGCTGTTTTTT.

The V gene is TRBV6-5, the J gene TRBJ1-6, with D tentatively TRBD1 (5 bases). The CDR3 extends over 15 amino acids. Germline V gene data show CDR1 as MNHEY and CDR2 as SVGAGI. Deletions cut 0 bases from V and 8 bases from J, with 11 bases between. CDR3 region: CASSYSRDGYSPLHF. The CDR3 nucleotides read TGTGCCAGCAGTTACTCCAGGGACGGGTATTCACCCCTCCACTTT.

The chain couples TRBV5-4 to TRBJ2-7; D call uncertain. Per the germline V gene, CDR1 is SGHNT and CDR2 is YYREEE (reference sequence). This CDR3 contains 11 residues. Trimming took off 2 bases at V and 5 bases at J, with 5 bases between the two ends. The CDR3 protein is CASSLANEQYF. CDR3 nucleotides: TGTGCCAGCAGCTTAGCTAACGAGCAGTACTTC.

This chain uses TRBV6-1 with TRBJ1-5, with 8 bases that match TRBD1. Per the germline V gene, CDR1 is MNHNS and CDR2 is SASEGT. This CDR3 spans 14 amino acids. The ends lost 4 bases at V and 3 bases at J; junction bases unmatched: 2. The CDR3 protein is CASSGTGNNQPQHF. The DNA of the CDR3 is TGTGCCAGCAGTGGGACAGGGAACAATCAGCCCCAGCATTTT.

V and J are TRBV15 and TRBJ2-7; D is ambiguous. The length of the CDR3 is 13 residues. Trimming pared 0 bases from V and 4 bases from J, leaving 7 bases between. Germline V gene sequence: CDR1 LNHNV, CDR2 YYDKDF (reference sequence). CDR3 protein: CATSRDPSYEQYF. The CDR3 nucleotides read TGTGCCACCAGCAGAGATCCTTCTTACGAGCAGTACTTC. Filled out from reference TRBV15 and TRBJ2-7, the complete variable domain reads DAMVIQNPRYQVTQFGKPVTLSCSQTLNHNVMYWYQQKSSQAPKLLFHYYDKDFNNEADTPDNFQSRRPNTSFCFLDIRSPGLGDTAMYLCATSRDPSYEQYFGPGTRLTVT.

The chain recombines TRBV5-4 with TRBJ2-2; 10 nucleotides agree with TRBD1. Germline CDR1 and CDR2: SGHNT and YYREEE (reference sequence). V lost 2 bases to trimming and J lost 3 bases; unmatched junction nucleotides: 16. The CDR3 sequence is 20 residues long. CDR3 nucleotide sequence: TGTGCCAGCAGCTTAGAAGGGCCCTTGGGACAGGGGAGGGACACCGGGGAGCTGTTTTTT. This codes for CASSLEGPLGQGRDTGELFF. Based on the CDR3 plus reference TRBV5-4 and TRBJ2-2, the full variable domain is ETGVTQSPTHLIKTRGQQVTLRCSSQSGHNTVSWYQQALGQGPQFIFQYYREEENGRGNFPPRFSGLQFPNYSSELNVNALELDDSALYLCASSLEGPLGQGRDTGELFFGEGSRLTVL.

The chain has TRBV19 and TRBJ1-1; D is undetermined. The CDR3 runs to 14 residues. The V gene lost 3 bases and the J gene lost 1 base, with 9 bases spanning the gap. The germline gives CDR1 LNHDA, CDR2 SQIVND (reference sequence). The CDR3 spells CASSIGPENTEAFF. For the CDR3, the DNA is TGTGCCAGTAGTATCGGCCCCGAGAACACTGAAGCTTTCTTT.

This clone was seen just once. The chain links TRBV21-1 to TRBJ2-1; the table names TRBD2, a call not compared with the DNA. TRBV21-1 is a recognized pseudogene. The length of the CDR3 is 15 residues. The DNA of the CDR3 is TGTGCCAGCAGCCGGACTAGCGGGAGTTACAATGAGCAGTTCTTC. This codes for CASSRTSGSYNEQFF.

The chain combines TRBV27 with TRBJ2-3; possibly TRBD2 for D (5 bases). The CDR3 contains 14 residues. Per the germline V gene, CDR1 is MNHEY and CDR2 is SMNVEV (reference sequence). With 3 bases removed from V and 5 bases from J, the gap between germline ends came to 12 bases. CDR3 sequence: CASSLGTEGDTQYF. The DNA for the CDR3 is TGTGCCAGCAGTTTGGGTACCGAGGGAGATACGCAGTATTTT.

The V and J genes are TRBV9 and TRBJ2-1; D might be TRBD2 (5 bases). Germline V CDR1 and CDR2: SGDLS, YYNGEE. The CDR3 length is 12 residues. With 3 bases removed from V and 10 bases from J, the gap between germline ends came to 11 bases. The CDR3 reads CASSGLEREQFF. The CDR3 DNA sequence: TGTGCCAGCAGCGGGCTTGAGCGGGAGCAGTTCTTC.

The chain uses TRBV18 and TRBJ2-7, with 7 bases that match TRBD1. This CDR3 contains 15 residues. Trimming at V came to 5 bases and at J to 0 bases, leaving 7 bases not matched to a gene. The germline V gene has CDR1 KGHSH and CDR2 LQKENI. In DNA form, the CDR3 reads TGTGCCAGCTCAGAGCGGACAGGTCTCTCCTACGAGCAGTACTTC. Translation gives CASSERTGLSYEQYF.

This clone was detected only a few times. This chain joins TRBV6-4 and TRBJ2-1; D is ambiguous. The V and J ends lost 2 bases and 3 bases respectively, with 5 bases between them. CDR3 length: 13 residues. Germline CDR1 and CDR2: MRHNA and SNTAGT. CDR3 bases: TGTGCCAGCAGTGACAAGGGCTACAATGAGCAGTTCTTC. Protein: CASSDKGYNEQFF.

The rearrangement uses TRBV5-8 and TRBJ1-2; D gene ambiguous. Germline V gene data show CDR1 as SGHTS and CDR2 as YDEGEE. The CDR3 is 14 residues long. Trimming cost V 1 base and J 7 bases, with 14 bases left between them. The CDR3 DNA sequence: TGTGCCAGCAGCTTGAACCCTACTTATGGTGGCTACACCTTC. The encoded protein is CASSLNPTYGGYTF.

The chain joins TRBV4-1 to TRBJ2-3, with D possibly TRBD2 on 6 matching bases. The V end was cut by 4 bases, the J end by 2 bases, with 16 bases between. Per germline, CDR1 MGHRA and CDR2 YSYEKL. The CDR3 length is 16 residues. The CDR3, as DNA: TGCGCCAGCAGCCTGGCACTCGGGAGTCTCACAGATACGCAGTATTTT. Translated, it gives CASSLALGSLTDTQYF.

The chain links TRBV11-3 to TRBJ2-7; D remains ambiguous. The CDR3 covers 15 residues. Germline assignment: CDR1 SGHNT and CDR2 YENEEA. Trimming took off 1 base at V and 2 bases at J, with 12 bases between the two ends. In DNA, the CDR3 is TGTGCCAGCAGCTTAGGCCCGGCCCCTACCTACGAGCAGTACTTC. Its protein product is CASSLGPAPTYEQYF.

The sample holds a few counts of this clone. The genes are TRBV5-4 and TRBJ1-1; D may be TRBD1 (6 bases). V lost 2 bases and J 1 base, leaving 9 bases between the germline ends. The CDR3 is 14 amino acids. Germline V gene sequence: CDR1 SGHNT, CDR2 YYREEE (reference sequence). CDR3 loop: CASSFGTQNTEAFF. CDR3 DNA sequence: TGTGCCAGCAGCTTCGGGACACAGAACACTGAAGCTTTCTTT.

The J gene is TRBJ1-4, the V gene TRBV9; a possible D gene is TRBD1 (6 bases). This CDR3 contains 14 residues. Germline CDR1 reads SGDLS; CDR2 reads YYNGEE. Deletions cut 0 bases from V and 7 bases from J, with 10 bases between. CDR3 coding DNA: TGTGCCAGCAGCGTAGAGGGGGGGAGTGAAAAACTGTTTTTT. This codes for CASSVEGGSEKLFF.

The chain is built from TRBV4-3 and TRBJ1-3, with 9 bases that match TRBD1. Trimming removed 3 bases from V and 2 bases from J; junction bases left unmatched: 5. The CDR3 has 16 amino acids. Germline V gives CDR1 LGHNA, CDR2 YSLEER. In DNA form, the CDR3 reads TGCGCCAGCAGCCAGGCTACAGGGGGCACTGGAAACACCATATATTTT. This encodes CASSQATGGTGNTIYF.

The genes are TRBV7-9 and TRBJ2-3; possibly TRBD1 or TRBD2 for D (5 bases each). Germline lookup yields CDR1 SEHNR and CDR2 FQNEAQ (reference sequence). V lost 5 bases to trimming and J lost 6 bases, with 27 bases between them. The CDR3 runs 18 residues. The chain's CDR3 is CASSPIDEGTIKGDTQYF. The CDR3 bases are TGTGCCAGCAGCCCTATAGACGAGGGGACCATAAAAGGGGATACGCAGTATTTT.

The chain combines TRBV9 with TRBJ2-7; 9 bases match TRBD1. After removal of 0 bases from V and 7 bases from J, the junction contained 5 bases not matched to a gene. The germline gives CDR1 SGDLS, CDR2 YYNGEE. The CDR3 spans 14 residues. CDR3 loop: CASSVARQGGEQYF. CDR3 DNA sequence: TGTGCCAGCAGCGTAGCGAGACAGGGGGGTGAGCAGTACTTC.

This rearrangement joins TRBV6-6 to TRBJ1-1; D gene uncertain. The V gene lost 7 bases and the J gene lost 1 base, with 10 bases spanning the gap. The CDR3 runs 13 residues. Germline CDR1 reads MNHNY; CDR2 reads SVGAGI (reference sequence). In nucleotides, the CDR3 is TGTGCCAGCAAGGGAACGGGGAACACTGAAGCTTTCTTT. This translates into CASKGTGNTEAFF.

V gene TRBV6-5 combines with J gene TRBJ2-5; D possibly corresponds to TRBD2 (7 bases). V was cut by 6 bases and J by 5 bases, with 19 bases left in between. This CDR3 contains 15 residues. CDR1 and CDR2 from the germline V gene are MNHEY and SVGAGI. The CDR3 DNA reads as TGTGCCAGCAGAGGGGGGGCTTCAATATGGGAGACCCAGTACTTC. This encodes CASRGGASIWETQYF.

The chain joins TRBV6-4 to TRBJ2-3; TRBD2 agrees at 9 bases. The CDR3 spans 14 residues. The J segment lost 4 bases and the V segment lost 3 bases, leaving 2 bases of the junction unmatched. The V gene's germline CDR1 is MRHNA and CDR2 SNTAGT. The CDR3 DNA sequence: TGTGCCAGCAGTGATAGCGGGAGCTCAGATACGCAGTATTTT. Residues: CASSDSGSSDTQYF.